The text below deals with one TCR beta chain. Repertoires were generated with immunoSEQ multiplex PCR, while TCRdb's copy carries only in-frame clones and drops some. The table records about 54,000 clones, 91% of them present only once. The data are from a study of graft-versus-host responses after intestinal transplantation. This CDR3 comprises 13 residues. Germline loops: CDR1 SNHLY, CDR2 FYNNEI. The germline V and J ends were trimmed by 3 bases and 3 bases, with 8 bases remaining between them. The rearrangement links TRBV2 to TRBJ2-5, with D maybe TRBD2 (5 bases). This TCR derives from a human patient who received an intestinal transplant, so some T cells may come from the graft donor. The source was PBMCs, collected roughly 680 days after intestinal transplant. The CDR3 protein is CASSDWGEETQYF. CDR3 DNA sequence: TGTGCCAGCAGTGATTGGGGAGAAGAGACCCAGTACTTC.